The rows below give T cell receptor beta chains drawn from one sample of a study of early T cells in non-severe SARS-CoV-2 infection. One entry per CDR3 protein, called by TCRdb with MiXCR from the 5' RACE reads. The sample carries tens of thousands of distinct CDR3 sequences, around 13% recorded once. Sample: whole blood. The receptors derive from an adult who was a healthcare worker with PCR-confirmed SARS-CoV-2 infection or an uninfected control (not recorded which). CDR3s include the opening cysteine and the closing phenylalanine or tryptophan. The D gene is left open where the match is weak. Size tells how often a clone was seen (once, few, many) or the class of an expanded clone, and some rows leave it out.

clone size,J gene,V gene,D gene,CDR3 protein,CDR3 DNA
few,TRBJ1-6,TRBV27,TRBD1,CASSSQGRNSPLHF,TGTGCCAGCAGTTCACAGGGGAGGAATTCACCCCTCCACTTT
few,TRBJ2-5,TRBV7-2,-,CASSHRRGGIGETQYF,TGTGCCAGCAGCCACCGGCGAGGGGGGATAGGAGAGACCCAGTACTTC
many,TRBJ2-7,TRBV6-1,-,CASGLTWRAENEQYF,TGTGCCAGCGGGCTTACATGGAGGGCGGAAAACGAGCAGTACTTC
-,TRBJ2-1,TRBV12-3/TRBV12-4,-,CASSFISDEQFF,TGTGCCAGCAGTTTCATTTCGGATGAGCAGTTCTTC
-,TRBJ1-1,TRBV6-1,-,CASSTRTVGRNTEAFF,TGTGCCAGCAGTACCCGGACAGTCGGGCGGAACACTGAAGCTTTCTTT
many,TRBJ2-7,TRBV7-2,TRBD1,CASSPSAGQGTEQYF,TGTGCCAGCAGTCCCTCAGCGGGACAGGGGACCGAGCAGTACTTC
many,TRBJ1-1,TRBV28,-,CASSPPPNTEAFF,TGTGCCAGCAGTCCCCCACCAAACACTGAAGCTTTCTTT
few,TRBJ2-7,TRBV5-5,TRBD1,CASSPGDRGRSEQYF,TGTGCCAGCAGCCCAGGGGACAGGGGAAGATCCGAGCAGTACTTC
-,TRBJ2-7,TRBV10-3,TRBD1,CAISRDSYEQYF,TGTGCCATCAGCCGGGACAGCTACGAGCAGTACTTC
-,TRBJ1-3,TRBV13,TRBD1,CASSSYRDSSGNTIYF,TGTGCCAGCAGCTCCTACAGGGACAGCTCTGGAAACACCATATATTTT
many,TRBJ2-2,TRBV7-2,TRBD2,CASSPRTSGRSGTGELFF,TGTGCCAGCAGCCCACGGACTAGCGGGAGAAGCGGCACCGGGGAGCTGTTTTTT
-,TRBJ2-4,TRBV7-9,TRBD2,CASSLGPSGSKNIQYF,TGTGCCAGCAGCTTAGGGCCTAGCGGGAGCAAAAACATTCAGTACTTC
few,TRBJ1-4,TRBV12-3/TRBV12-4,-,CASSSPPGEKLFF,TGTGCCAGCAGTTCTCCTCCGGGCGAAAAACTGTTTTTT
few,TRBJ2-2,TRBV12-3/TRBV12-4,-,CASSLSGLHTGELFF,TGTGCCAGCAGTTTGTCGGGGCTGCACACCGGGGAGCTGTTTTTT
many,TRBJ2-3,TRBV10-3,-,CAISAVSKDTQYF,TGTGCCATCAGTGCCGTCTCGAAAGATACGCAGTATTTT
few,TRBJ2-7,TRBV28,-,CASSSFLGARYEQYF,TGTGCCAGCAGTTCTTTTCTCGGGGCTCGGTACGAGCAGTACTTC
many,TRBJ2-1,TRBV5-1,-,CASSLGGDYNEQFF,TGCGCCAGCAGCTTGGGAGGGGACTACAATGAGCAGTTCTTC
-,TRBJ2-3,TRBV18,TRBD2,CASSPGTSESGTQYF,TGTGCCAGCTCACCAGGGACTAGCGAGTCGGGTACGCAGTATTTT
few,TRBJ2-5,TRBV7-2,-,CASSLVARSQETQYF,TGTGCCAGCAGCTTAGTGGCACGGTCCCAAGAGACCCAGTACTTC
few,TRBJ1-2,TRBV10-3,-,CAISQGREGYTF,TGTGCCATCAGTCAGGGTAGGGAAGGCTACACCTTC
-,TRBJ2-3,TRBV9,TRBD2,CASSVELAAYTDTQYF,TGTGCCAGCAGCGTAGAACTAGCGGCCTACACAGATACGCAGTATTTT
few,TRBJ2-1,TRBV5-1,TRBD2,CASSLAGGTSGSSEQFF,TGCGCCAGCAGCTTGGCCGGCGGGACTAGCGGGAGCAGTGAGCAGTTCTTC
few,TRBJ2-1,TRBV7-9,-,CASSLGFVDSYNEQFF,TGTGCCAGCAGCTTAGGGTTTGTGGACAGTTACAATGAGCAGTTCTTC
-,TRBJ2-6,TRBV29-1,-,CSVGVAGANVLTF,TGCAGCGTTGGAGTGGCTGGGGCCAACGTCCTGACTTTC
few,TRBJ1-1,TRBV14,-,CASSQEMRGGSGSKRTEAFF,TGTGCCAGCAGCCAAGAGATGCGGGGGGGATCTGGCAGTAAGCGGACTGAAGCTTTCTTT
-,TRBJ1-1,TRBV12-3/TRBV12-4,TRBD1,CASRPNRGRGTEAFF,TGTGCCAGCAGGCCTAACAGGGGCCGGGGCACTGAAGCTTTCTTT
few,TRBJ1-2,TRBV20-1,TRBD1,CSADRADGYTF,TGCAGTGCAGACAGGGCGGATGGCTACACCTTC
-,TRBJ1-1,TRBV29-1,-,CSVSRYEAFF,TGCAGCGTTTCACGGTATGAAGCTTTCTTT
many,TRBJ1-3,TRBV4-3,-,CASSQGPIAGAMGNTIYF,TGCGCCAGCAGCCAAGGCCCCATTGCAGGGGCAATGGGAAACACCATATATTTT
-,TRBJ2-1,TRBV3-1,-,CASSPSGLRYNEQFF,TGTGCCAGCAGCCCATCGGGACTCCGCTACAATGAGCAGTTCTTC